This T cell receptor beta chain is from a study of cytomegalovirus exposure and HLA in healthy donors. PCR used 60 Vbeta primers and 13 Jbeta primers. Only in-frame clones appear in the TCRdb table, and some are missing; sequencing was by immunoSEQ multiplex PCR. The sample records a few hundred thousand clones, almost 85% being singletons. A few counts support this clone. The CDR3 has 16 residues. Germline CDR1 SGHRS, CDR2 YFSETQ. With 0 bases removed from V and 3 bases from J, the gap between germline ends came to 16 bases. The receptor's source is a woman aged 40-49 years in good health and CMV-seropositive. The chain employs TRBV5-1 and TRBJ2-7; D ambiguous. Source material: PBMCs. The CDR3 sequence is CASSLGYTSLVYEQYF. The CDR3 DNA reads TGCGCCAGCAGCTTGGGGTACACCTCCTTGGTCTACGAGCAGTACTTC.